This T cell receptor (beta chain) was sequenced during a study of Ad26.COV2.S vaccination and SARS-CoV-2 variants (dated by TCRdb to the early 2020s). Turning to the overall study: Vaccine-arm donors were drawn from COV1001, a multicentre, randomized, double-blind, placebo-controlled phase I-IIa trial of Ad26.COV2.S in healthy adults. Investigators did not know the trial group allocation while performing experiments and assessing outcomes. Dosing of Ad26.COV2.S was intramuscular, at either 5x10^10 or 1x10^11 viral particles, delivered as one shot or as two shots spaced 56 days apart. Trial participants were randomized into five groups of five: low-dose or high-dose Ad26.COV2.S given once or twice, or placebo on both occasions. The specificity and breadth of SARS-CoV-2-reactive T cell receptors after Ad26.COV2.S vaccination were assessed by TCRbeta repertoire sequencing. The TCR-sequenced set comprised around 32 samples: around 20 Ad26.COV2.S vaccine recipients, 5 placebo recipients and 8 SARS-CoV-2 convalescent individuals.

Notes on this clone: Its antigen is unknown. Per-nucleotide qualities are absent, and no much larger clonotype sits a single base away.

Results and caveats for the whole study, not just this receptor: According to the authors, total T cell responses may have been underestimated by the TCR breadth and depth analyses. Higher spike-specific TCR breadth was observed in Ad26.COV2.S recipients than in placebo recipients (P = 0.0014). Substantial breadth of spike-specific CD8+ and CD4+ T cell responses was reported after vaccination. Comparing responses between vaccine doses or regimens was not something the study was powered to do. Comparable non-spike TCR breadth was observed between vaccine and placebo recipients, consistent with only spike being contained in the vaccine.

V is clipped by 4 bases and J by 5 bases, and the sequence between their germline boundaries is 11 bases long. CDR1 and CDR2 (MNHEY, SVGAGI) derive from the germline V gene. There are 14 amino acids in the CDR3, from cysteine to phenylalanine inclusive. The sequence is cut down to CDR3 DNA, 42 bases in frame from base 1. Read against the paper, the sample's treatment or condition label means: approximately 18 received Ad26.COV2.S at low or high dose, single or two shots; roughly five received placebo; per-sample allocation not given. For vaccine and placebo recipients, the sequenced repertoires came from samples collected on day 63 after the first injection. Cohort 1b enrolled roughly 25 adults aged 18-55 years at a single site in Boston, USA, between 29 July and 7 August 2020. As a vaccine, Ad26.COV2.S was a replication-incompetent adenovirus type 26 vector that expressed a prefusion-stabilized SARS-CoV-2 spike protein derived from the original Wuhan strain.

The immunoSEQ Assay was used to sequence TCRbeta CDR3 regions. After extraction, genomic DNA underwent amplification by bias-controlled multiplex PCR, followed by high-throughput sequencing. In the original analysis: To quantify the absolute abundance of each unique TCRbeta CDR3 region, sequences were collapsed and filtered. T cell fraction was estimated by normalization of TCRbeta template counts to usable DNA, with usable DNA being measured through amplification of reference genes present in all nucleated cells. Repertoire TCRs were annotated as SARS-CoV-2-specific when V gene, CDR3 amino acid sequence and J gene were exactly matched to a known reactive TCR set. The reference SARS-CoV-2 TCR set was derived from MIRA and filtered for enrichment in COVID-19-positive ImmuneCODE repertoires, a step that removed public or cross-reactive TCRs. Using the MIRA antigens, annotated TCRs were further analysed by specific ORF or by position within an ORF. Breadth was defined as the number of annotated unique rearrangements divided by the total number of unique productive rearrangements, and depth was defined as the summed frequency of the annotated unique rearrangements. Two-sided Wilcoxon rank-sum tests were applied when comparing TCR breadth between groups. Entries here come from immuneACCESS through TCRdb and include only in-frame sequences with V and J called. Some clones fail to appear in such tables; in the studies checked, an unresolved V gene covers under half of the shortfall, and the cause of the remainder is unknown. V, J and clone size reflect that table, while D and trimming were determined from the DNA. The sample yields about 240,000 clones; roughly 90% were counted once. The ten largest clones represent around 11% of the sample.

This material consisted of peripheral blood, taken in a trial of Ad26.COV2.S vaccine versus placebo. The chain employs TRBV6-5 and TRBJ2-2; the D gene lacks a confident call. The receptor's source is a person between 18 and 65 years old who received the Ad26.COV2.S COVID-19 vaccine or a placebo. The CDR3 protein: CASSFSKWTGELFF. The DNA reads TGTGCCAGCAGTTTCTCTAAGTGGACCGGGGAGCTGTTTTTT.